This entry features one T cell receptor (beta chain) sequence. The antigen is unknown. The data were taken from a study of OX40 agonist ivuxolimab in advanced cancers. Study overall: Three patients, one with hepatocellular carcinoma and two with cutaneous melanoma, achieved partial responses. Study findings and constraints: At doses 0.1 to 3.0 mg/kg, CD4+ and CD8+ clones expanded. Researchers did not establish what antigens the expanded peripheral T cells target. Among the lowest peripheral clonal expansion occurred in 0.1-3.0 mg/kg partial responders.

Sequencing was performed with immunoSEQ multiplex PCR; in TCRdb, only in-frame clones are kept and a portion is missing. This sample carries 77,000 or so clones, 92% of them seen once, and the ten largest clones take 10%. This CDR3 spans 13 amino acids. Trimming took off 1 base at V and 4 bases at J, with 6 bases between the two ends. Germline V gene sequence: CDR1 SEHNR, CDR2 FQNEAQ (reference sequence). The sample consisted of CD4+ or CD8+ T cells sorted from blood, taken in a trial of the OX40 agonist ivuxolimab. J is TRBJ2-3 and V is TRBV7-9; D is unresolved. This receptor was identified in an adult with an advanced solid tumor such as melanoma, head and neck, liver or kidney cancer. Written as DNA, the CDR3 is TGTGCCAGCAGCTTAGGGCAGCCAGATACGCAGTATTTT. Translation gives CASSLGQPDTQYF.